This TCR beta chain was observed in a study of T cell clonality in common variable immunodeficiency. The V and J ends lost 3 bases and 4 bases respectively, with 24 bases between them. Germline loops: CDR1 DFQATT, CDR2 SNEGSKA (reference sequence). This CDR3 has 17 amino acids. This clone was seen ten or more times. The CDR3 end lies 3 residues beyond the end of the read and is filled in from the germline J gene. Control and CVID samples contributed equal amounts of genomic DNA. Assay used: immunoSEQ multiplex PCR; TCRdb lists only in-frame clones, some missing. Captured here are approximately 57,000 clones, none seen once; the top ten comprise 0.83%.

The rearrangement uses TRBV20-1 and TRBJ2-5, with a possible D match to TRBD2 (5 bases). The TCR comes from a person aged 18 to 75 in good health. Sequenced material: peripheral blood mononuclear cells. CDR3 DNA, as far as it was read: TGCAGTGCTAGGGTCCCCGACATTGGAGGCTTTTCAGAGACC. This sequence encodes CSARVPDIGGFSET. The complete CDR3 reads CSARVPDIGGFSETQYF.